Given below is one T cell receptor beta chain in context. Its specificity is unknown. It was with 60 Vbeta and 13 Jbeta primers that the PCR ran. Only in-frame clones appear in the TCRdb table, and some are missing; sequencing was by immunoSEQ multiplex PCR. The repertoire holds 140,000 or so clones, with approximately 79% as singletons. The data stem from a study of cytomegalovirus exposure and HLA in healthy donors. Overall study context: Previous work identified 100 million or so unique TCR beta sequences from 150 million to 200 million T cells. Study-wide results and caveats: Information on immune exposure was restricted to one variable (CMV serostatus). Some public TCRs appeared in many individuals, while most sequences were rare.

Germline-derived CDR1 and CDR2 are SNHLY and FYNNEI. The CDR3 runs 14 residues. With 7 bases removed from V and 0 bases from J, the gap between germline ends came to 13 bases. The specimen sequenced was PBMCs. The clonotype comes from a woman aged 25 to 39 in good health and CMV-seronegative. The chain uses TRBV2 and TRBJ2-7; perhaps TRBD2 as D (5 bases). CDR3: CASTPSRGSYEQYF. The CDR3 DNA sequence: TGTGCCAGCACCCCCTCACGGGGCTCCTACGAGCAGTACTTC.